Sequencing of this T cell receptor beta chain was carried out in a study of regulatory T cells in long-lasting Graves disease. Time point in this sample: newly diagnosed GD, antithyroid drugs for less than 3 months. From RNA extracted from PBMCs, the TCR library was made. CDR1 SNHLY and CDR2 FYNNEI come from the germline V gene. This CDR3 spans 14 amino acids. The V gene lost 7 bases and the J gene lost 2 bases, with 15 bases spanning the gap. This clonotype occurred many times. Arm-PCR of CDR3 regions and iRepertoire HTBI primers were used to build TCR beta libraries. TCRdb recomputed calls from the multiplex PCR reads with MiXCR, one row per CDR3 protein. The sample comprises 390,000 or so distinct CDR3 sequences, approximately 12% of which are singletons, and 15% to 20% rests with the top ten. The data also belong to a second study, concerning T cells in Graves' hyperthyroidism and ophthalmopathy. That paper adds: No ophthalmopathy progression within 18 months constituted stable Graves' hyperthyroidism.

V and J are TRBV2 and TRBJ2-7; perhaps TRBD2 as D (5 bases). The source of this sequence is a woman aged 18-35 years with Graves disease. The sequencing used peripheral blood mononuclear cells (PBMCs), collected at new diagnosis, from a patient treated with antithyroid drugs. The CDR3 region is CASMVGREAYEQYV. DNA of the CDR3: TGTGCCAGCATGGTTGGCCGGGAAGCCTACGAGCAGTACGTC.